This T cell receptor beta chain was captured in a study of OX40 agonist ivuxolimab in advanced cancers. General study results and limits: The mean number of expanded clones was higher in CD8+ T cells than in CD4+. Normalized expansion of T-cell clones was also low for some nonresponders. Both CD4+ and CD8+ T cell populations in blood had undergone clonal expansion by week 6 at 0.1 to 3.0 mg/kg.

Repertoires were generated with immunoSEQ multiplex PCR, while TCRdb's copy carries only in-frame clones and drops some. The table shows more than 65,000 clones, with around four fifths occurring only once. The germline gives CDR1 SGHRS, CDR2 YFSETQ. The CDR3 sequence is 15 residues long. V shed 3 bases and J 5 bases; nucleotides not matched to a gene: 9. About this clone itself: What it binds is unknown.

This chain connects TRBV5-1 to TRBJ2-7; TRBD1 aligns across 9 bases. The sequences come from CD4+ or CD8+ T cells sorted from blood, collected in a trial of the OX40 agonist ivuxolimab. This receptor was obtained from an adult with an advanced solid tumor such as melanoma, head and neck, liver or kidney cancer. This chain's CDR3 is CASSSAGTGLNEQYF. CDR3 DNA: TGCGCCAGCAGCTCAGCCGGGACAGGGCTGAACGAGCAGTACTTC.